The 8 T cell receptor beta chains listed next were all sequenced from one sample in a study of blood T cell repertoires in COVID-19. The data were produced by immunoSEQ multiplex PCR, yet TCRdb's version contains in-frame clones alone and is incomplete. The repertoire holds approximately 240,000 clones, with 70% to 85% as singletons. Sequencing input: peripheral blood. The receptors were sampled from a woman aged 35 to 49 who had recovered from COVID-19.

The chain is built from TRBV28 and TRBJ1-2, with TRBD1 matching over 8 bases. Per the germline V gene, CDR1 is MDHEN and CDR2 is SYDVKM. The CDR3 runs 15 residues. V lost 1 base, J lost 9 bases, and 10 bases stayed unmatched. The CDR3 DNA reads as TGTGCCAGCAGTTTATATCAGGGGGCTGGGGTGAGCTACACCTTC. This translates into CASSLYQGAGVSYTF.

V and J are TRBV7-2 and TRBJ1-2; D might be TRBD1 (6 bases). CDR1 and CDR2 (germline): SGHTA, FQGNSA. This CDR3 is 14 amino acids long. V was pared by 4 bases and J by 6 bases, with 15 bases between. The CDR3 reads CASSSDSARHGYTF. The DNA of the CDR3 is TGTGCCAGCAGCTCGGACAGTGCGAGGCATGGCTACACCTTC.

This chain links TRBV28 with TRBJ2-1; TRBD2 aligns across 8 bases. This CDR3 comprises 16 residues. With V trimmed by 5 bases and J by 5 bases, 11 bases remained unmatched. Germline V gives CDR1 MDHEN, CDR2 SYDVKM. CDR3 sequence (DNA): TGTGCCAGCAGTGCACTAGCGGCAGATCGGCACAATGAGCAGTTCTTC. Amino acid sequence: CASSALAADRHNEQFF.

The rearrangement joins TRBV2 to TRBJ1-5; D possibly corresponds to TRBD1 (5 bases). Germline lookup yields CDR1 SNHLY and CDR2 FYNNEI. This CDR3 region has 13 residues. Trimming took 6 bases from V and 5 from J, leaving 11 bases between them. The CDR3 DNA is TGTGCCAGCAGGGGGGGAATGGATCAGCCCCAGCATTTT. It translates to CASRGGMDQPQHF.

The chain couples TRBV6-5 to TRBJ1-2, with D possibly matching TRBD1 (5 bases). Per the germline V gene, CDR1 is MNHEY and CDR2 is SVGAGI. The CDR3 contains 13 residues. Trimming took off 5 bases at V and 4 bases at J, with 11 bases between the two ends. CDR3 bases: TGTGCCAGCAGTCCAGGGTCCTCCTATGGCTACACCTTC. This sequence encodes CASSPGSSYGYTF.

The chain employs TRBV6-5 and TRBJ1-2; D is uncertain. Germline V lookup: CDR1 MNHEY, CDR2 SVGAGI. The length of the CDR3 is 14 residues. V gave up 7 bases and J gave up 7 bases, with 19 bases separating them. CDR3 nucleotide sequence: TGTGCCAGCACCTTAGACACGGCATTGGGTGGCTACACCTTC. As protein: CASTLDTALGGYTF.

The chain joins TRBV28 to TRBJ1-2, with 7 bases that match TRBD1. The trim removed 5 bases at V and 0 bases at J, leaving 12 bases unmatched. The CDR3 totals 17 residues. The germline V gene encodes CDR1 MDHEN and CDR2 SYDVKM. CDR3 nucleotides: TGTGCCAGCAGTCCGGACCTTACGGGACAGCCTAACTATGGCTACACCTTC. This encodes CASSPDLTGQPNYGYTF.

The gene calls are TRBV5-6 and TRBJ2-6; perhaps TRBD1 as D (6 bases). Trimming removed 5 bases at V and 12 bases at J, with 21 bases between. CDR3 length: 15 residues. Germline V gives CDR1 SGHDT, CDR2 YYEEEE. The CDR3 DNA reads as TGTGCCAGCAGACCTGTACAGGGTGTGGGGTCCGTCCTGACTTTC. Translated, it gives CASRPVQGVGSVLTF.